This paragraph covers one T cell receptor (beta chain) sequence. This sample was taken from a study of blood T cell repertoires in COVID-19. Turning to the study itself: T cells, B-cell-depleted T cells, or PBMCs provided the cDNA or gDNA that served as material.

The CDR3 totals 13 residues. Per germline, CDR1 KGHSH and CDR2 LQKENI. Trimming took off 6 bases at V and 7 bases at J, with 13 bases between the two ends. Clones were sequenced by immunoSEQ multiplex PCR, and TCRdb holds only the in-frame ones, with some missing. The sample holds approximately 150,000 clones, 80% to 90% seen once. The source material was peripheral blood. The chain carries TRBV18 and TRBJ2-1, with no clear D. This receptor was taken from a man aged 35-49 years with acute or convalescent COVID-19. The DNA for the CDR3 is TGTGCCAGCTCCCCAAGCCTTACGAATGAGCAGTTCTTC. Amino acid sequence: CASSPSLTNEQFF.